This TCR beta chain came from a study of T cell clonotyping in hematopoietic cell transplantation. Concerning this clone itself: In the same sample, other DNA sequences code for this CDR3.

The CDR3 runs to 14 residues. V was cut by 3 bases and J by 5 bases, with 16 bases left in between. Germline V lookup: CDR1 GTSNPN, CDR2 SVGIG (reference sequence). The method was immunoSEQ multiplex PCR; TCRdb's version includes in-frame clones alone and lacks a portion of them. The table lists roughly 6,000 clones, about three quarters of them singletons. This material consisted of PBMCs, taken 100 days after allogeneic stem cell transplant. This receptor was taken from a female patient younger than 45 who had an allogeneic stem cell transplant, so the T cells may come from the graft donor. Some clones in this sample may be carry-over from other donors' samples. J is TRBJ1-1 and V is TRBV30, with D possibly being TRBD1 (6 bases). The CDR3 sequence is CAWRPQGGWTEAFF. Written as DNA, the CDR3 is TGTGCCTGGAGGCCACAGGGTGGATGGACTGAAGCTTTCTTT.